What follows is one T cell receptor beta chain and its context. This clonotype appeared many times. There is no known antigen for this receptor. The record has no base qualities; no much larger clone is one base away. Between the V and J ends, shortened by 0 bases and 0 bases respectively, the junction contains 11 bases. For CDR1 and CDR2, the germline V gene (reference sequence) lists DFQATT and SNEGSKA. The CDR3 runs 15 residues from the cysteine to the phenylalanine. Of the read, only the CDR3 DNA is kept; its 45 bases are in frame from base 1. The method was 5' RACE. Instrument on record: NextSeq 500. To correct for sequencing error and PCR bias, the TCR library protocol tagged individual cDNA molecules with unique molecular identifiers. Both TCR alpha and beta chains were sequenced, and tight co-correlation was observed between alpha and beta sequence abundances in each sample. The published analysis was carried out like this. Decombinator V4 was used to annotate TCR sequences for V gene, J gene and CDR3. Expanded TCRs were defined as changing significantly between any two time points under a Poisson model with p below 0.0001. Abundances of TCRs were expressed as counts per million after normalisation to the total number of TCRs sequenced in each sample. TRAV1-2 paired with TRAJ12, TRAJ20 or TRAJ33 defined MAIT TCRs, while TRAV10 paired with TRAJ18 defined iNKT TCRs. VDJdb, accessed 1 November 2021, was searched for CMV, EBV and SARS-CoV-2 annotated TCRs, excluding TCRs annotated for multiple antigens. Clones were called with MiXCR by TCRdb after fastp trimmed the public reads at Q25, and only in-frame beta chains were retained. All rows with the same CDR3 protein become a single entry with the most common DNA and genes. The V and J calls were not made by the authors but by TCRdb's processing. For this sample the table gives some 70,000 distinct CDR3 sequences, of which roughly 9% were detected only once. 2.5% to 3.5% of the sample goes to the ten largest clones.

This sample was included in a study of early T cells in non-severe SARS-CoV-2 infection (dated by TCRdb to about 2021). For context, the study as a whole: Because TCR sequencing relied on bulk RNA taken from unsorted whole blood, pairing of alpha and beta chains was not possible. What the work shows at the level of the full study, not this receptor alone: VDJdb matching was skewed toward anti-spike CD8 responses and likely underestimated virus-specific expansions, missing private and CD4 specificities.

A case-control design nested within a healthcare worker cohort in London, UK, was used, with weekly nasopharyngeal swab PCR tests and blood sampling performed. Healthcare workers were enrolled in the week of the UK lockdown, from 23 to 31 March 2020, and were followed every week for up to roughly 15 weeks. This TCR was sampled from an adult who was a healthcare worker with PCR-confirmed SARS-CoV-2 infection or an uninfected control (not recorded which). The sample was whole blood. This chain is built from TRBV20-1 and TRBJ1-1, and possibly TRBD1, on 5 matching bases. CDR3 sequence: CSARDGGAMNTEAFF. The sequence in DNA is TGCAGTGCTAGAGATGGAGGGGCCATGAACACTGAAGCTTTCTTT.